This entry features one T cell receptor (beta chain) sequence. Its antigen target is currently unknown. No qualities accompany the bases; no much larger clone lies one base away. Including cysteine and phenylalanine, the CDR3 has 14 amino acids. The read is trimmed to its CDR3 DNA, 42 bases read in frame from base 1. The germline V gene supplies CDR1 SGHDT and CDR2 YYEEEE. The V end loses 4 bases and the J end loses 7 bases, and a stretch of 17 bases separates them. The cohort consisted of some 670 healthy bone marrow donors. At the time of sampling, every cohort member was nominally healthy, though immune exposures that went unrecorded were likely present. The donor was CMV seropositive and belonged to the group of 270 or so seropositive cohort members. Every donor gave a peripheral blood sample, and the peripheral blood mononuclear cells from that sample were used for TCR beta sequencing. The Qiagen DNeasy Blood Extraction Kit was used to extract genomic DNA from the blood cell samples.

This entry belongs to a study of cytomegalovirus exposure and HLA in healthy donors (TCRdb year 2017). Broadly, across the study: An earlier analysis of approximately 640 of the donors reported about 250 Gb of sequence data and 117 million unique TCR beta sequences from roughly 200 million T cells. The study profiled the T cell repertoires of hundreds of subjects by immunosequencing and related them to cytomegalovirus serostatus. Every repertoire in the discovery cohort had been generated on one and the same sequencing platform. Class I and class II HLA loci were covered by the typing at four-digit resolution. An earlier analysis of 587 of the donors used high-throughput TCR beta sequencing to judge whether each TCR beta V gene segment behaved as functional or pseudogenic. Typing coverage differed by locus: A, B, C, DRB1 and DQB1 were typed in roughly 629-630 donors, DQA1 in about 500, DPA1 in 606, and DPB1 in 472. On average, over 200,000 unique TCR beta nucleotide sequences were sequenced per donor among more than 350 genotyped donors of the cohort, with roughly 20% of those sequences being non-productive. An early release that covered about 600 HLA-typed donors contained 300 to 350 gigabases of sequencing data and approximately 85 million unique TCR sequences. A later genetic analysis took genome-wide SNP genotypes for about 55% of the roughly 670 donors and used that subset as a discovery cohort. In addition to the first cohort of around 670 subjects, a separate validation cohort of some 120 different subjects was used. In a later analysis, previously published TCR beta repertoires from roughly 710 donors were re-analyzed and high-resolution HLA genotyping was added so that TCR occurrence patterns could be studied. The later analysis used no new phenotypic data to find candidate immune exposures, relying instead on TCR beta sequences and their occurrence across donors. The aim of the study was to test whether cataloging public T cell receptors could identify signatures of past pathogen exposure. Of the 398 genotyped donors, about 84% fell in the genetic ancestry cluster associated with self-reported Caucasian donors. Donor age, sex, ethnicity and CMV serostatus were compiled together with the repertoire data. Because of strong linkage in the cohort, roughly five DR-DQ haplotypes were treated as single units for association and clustering. To predict cytomegalovirus infection status, the study combined high-throughput TCR immunosequencing, statistical association of individual TCRs with disease status, and machine learning.

Receptor libraries were prepared by the immunoSEQ multiplex PCR assay. The multiplex PCR relied on a mix of 60 forward primers for TCR Vbeta segments and 13 reverse primers for TCR Jbeta segments. Amplification of the CDR3 region of rearranged TCR beta genes was performed with a multiplex PCR assay on genomic DNA. On the Illumina HiSeq System, the amplified TCR beta libraries were sequenced as 87-base-pair reads. Turning to the authors' computational methods: A later analysis tallied approximately 87 million unique TCR beta chains across the 666 repertoires, and some 10 million of those chains were shared by two or more donors. Raw reads were error-corrected and collapsed into unique sequences with a nearest-neighbor algorithm that merged closely related sequences to remove PCR and sequencing errors. V, D and J gene segments were assigned by aligning CDR3 sequences to IMGT reference sequences. For a sequence to be retained, at least a six-nucleotide match to both a V gene segment and a J gene segment was required. A rearrangement counted as productive if the CDR3 had no stop codons and remained in frame with V and J, and every other rearrangement counted as non-productive. CDR3 was defined by IMGT convention, running from the second conserved V-encoded cysteine to the conserved J-encoded phenylalanine. The earlier analysis of about 610 of the donors excluded sequences that lacked an unambiguous match to a single V gene segment. An earlier analysis of about 600 of the donors called V segments functional above 56.7% productive rearrangements and segregating when the between-donor standard deviation exceeded 5%. To diagnose cytomegalovirus status from the catalog of TCR beta chain sequences, a statistical classification framework was built. V and J gene assignment, in a later analysis, came from comparing TCR nucleotide sequences with IMGT/GENE-DB human TR gene sequences. Using the TCRdist pipeline, a later analysis assigned CDR3 sequences along with most-parsimonious VDJ recombination scenarios. A later analysis defined each TCR beta chain by its CDR3 amino acid sequence plus V-gene family, and excluded reads lacking a unique V-gene family. In a later analysis, fewer than 600 highly shared, low-generation-probability nucleotide sequences were removed to address suspected cross-contamination and a sequencing artifact. In a later analysis, a clonal expansion index was calculated for each public chain from normalized within-repertoire ranks of inferred template counts. Generation probabilities in a later analysis came from a VDJ recombination model fitted to out-of-frame rearrangements, and those results were checked against IGoR. In a later analysis, hypergeometric tests were used to score TCR-TCR, TCR-HLA and TCR-CMV co-occurrence, with a repertoire-size bias correction applied to TCR pairs. A later analysis estimated false discovery rates by permuting HLA or CMV assignments 20 times. A later analysis grouped co-occurring TCRs with DBSCAN, adding TCRdist sequence similarity when clustering within HLA-allele-positive subsets. Repertoires with fewer than 30,000 or more than 120,000 public chains, plus five repertoires with anomalous nucleotide sharing, were excluded from co-occurrence clustering. TCRdb provides this immuneACCESS table in a form limited to in-frame rearrangements. Some clones are lacking; in checked studies, under half of them reflect an unresolved V gene, and why the rest are absent is not known. V, J and clone size reflect that table, while D and trimming were determined from the DNA. The sample table lists around 85,000 clones, over 70% of them with a count of one. The ten top clones hold about 32% of the sample.

The paper as a whole reports these results and caveats: Because HLA typing was missing for some donors at each locus, association tests included only the typed subset. Because counts were too low, about 18 rarely observed V segments, including chromosome 9 orphons, were left out of the earlier analysis of some 600 of the donors. Most CMV-associated TCR beta chains appeared to be HLA-restricted in a later analysis, and the HLA associations seemed to be driven largely by CMV exposure. In an earlier analysis of about 550 of the donors, most TCR beta V segments were observed in productive rearrangements about 90% or about 30% of the time, broadly matching IMGT annotations. In vitro tests confirmed that three of the cytomegalovirus-associated TCR beta chains recognize cytomegalovirus antigens. The presence/absence analyses assumed that sequencing depth was roughly uniform across donors, and that assumption may not be true. According to a later analysis, parvovirus B19, influenza, CMV and Epstein-Barr virus appeared linked to several top co-occurrence clusters. Only TCR beta chains were sequenced in this cohort, and the absence of alpha or paired-chain data limited detectable features. Cytomegalovirus status was reported to be diagnosed by the classifier with high specificity and sensitivity in both the original and validation cohorts. In the study, approximately 150 TCR beta chains were listed as associated with cytomegalovirus. According to a later analysis, TCR association rates differed among HLA loci, with DRB1 alleles showing the most associated TCRs and HLA-C alleles showing the fewest. While some public TCRs were present in many individuals, most TCR sequences turned up only very rarely across donors. Specific HLA alleles were associated with 15,000 to 20,000 TCR beta sequences at a false discovery rate of 0.05 in a later analysis. When HLA alleles, especially DR and DQ, strongly co-occurred, attributing TCR associations to individual alleles was difficult. The sequencing pipeline was judged likely to have produced a cluster of highly shared sequence variants as a technical artifact. Linkage disequilibrium might explain the correlated functional status among segregating V segments, but an unknown experimental factor could not be ruled out. V-gene and J-gene trimming of TCR beta chains was associated with a missense DCLRE1C variant in a later genetic analysis, and the association was replicated in an independent cohort. The authors suggested that the approach could potentially be extended to other disease states and immunological phenotypes. Immune exposure information for the cohort was limited to CMV serostatus. A further reported finding was that TCR beta sequences accurately predicted the HLA-A and HLA-B alleles for most subjects in the first cohort. Compared with the approximately 670-donor mean, donors in an Asian-associated ancestry cluster had fewer N-insertions in productive TCRs, according to a later genetic analysis. Compared with equally common non-associated chains, HLA-associated TCR beta chains in a later analysis were more clonally expanded and had lower generation probabilities. Some IMGT-functional V segments, including TRBV6-2 and TRBV6-3, could not be told apart with the 87-base-pair reads, so those segments were excluded.

The specimen was PBMCs. The rearranged chain carries TRBV5-6 and TRBJ1-1; perhaps TRBD1 is the D gene, with 5 bases matching. The clonotype was recovered from a man aged 50 to 59 in good health and CMV-seropositive. This receptor carries the CDR3 CASSPLGQGLEAFF. The DNA sequence is as follows: TGTGCCAGCAGCCCCCTGGGCCAGGGACTTGAAGCTTTCTTT.